The 22 T cell receptor beta chains below were found in one sample sequenced in a study of CD8 T cells in ankylosing spondylitis. Study-wide points: A TCR beta motif of about 8 highly homologous variants seemed to mark ankylosing spondylitis blood.

The antigens for these receptors are not known. Via MiXCR, TCRdb re-called the 5' RACE reads, giving one row per CDR3 protein. The sample shows a few hundred thousand distinct CDR3 sequences, roughly 13% of them seen only once. The sequenced sample consisted of blood, either unsorted or a sorted T cell fraction (not recorded which). Receptors originate from a male donor with ankylosing spondylitis.

This sequence joins TRBV27 and TRBJ2-7; tentatively, D is TRBD1 (6 bases). CDR1 MNHEY and CDR2 SMNVEV come from the germline V gene (reference sequence). The germline V and J ends were trimmed by 5 bases and 0 bases, with 20 bases remaining between them. The CDR3 loop spans 17 amino acids. The CDR3 sequence: CASSPLVADSSSYEQYV. CDR3 in DNA: TGTGCCAGCAGTCCCTTAGTTGCGGACAGCAGCTCCTACGAGCAGTACGTC.

DNA for the CDR3: TGCAGCGTTGAGAAGGACTATAATGAGCAGTTCTTC. It yields the protein CSVEKDYNEQFF. The J gene is TRBJ2-1, the V gene TRBV29-1; a weak D match, TRBD2 (6 bases). V was clipped by 3 bases and J by 7 bases, with 10 bases between them. This CDR3 region has 12 residues. Germline CDR1 SQVTM, CDR2 ANQGSEA.

This clonotype was seen many times. This chain joins TRBV7-8 and TRBJ2-1, with 7 positions matching TRBD2. Losses at the gene ends were 4 bases for V and 1 base for J; bases not matched to a gene: 4. CDR1 SGHVS and CDR2 FQNEAQ come from the germline V gene. The CDR3 covers 15 residues. The CDR3: CASSSGGGSYNEQFF. The CDR3 DNA sequence: TGTGCCAGCAGCTCCGGCGGGGGTTCCTACAATGAGCAGTTCTTC.

This clonotype has just a few counts. This chain uses TRBV11-2 with TRBJ2-1, with D tentatively TRBD1 or TRBD2 (7 bases each). This CDR3 is 18 amino acids long. V gave up 7 bases and J gave up 4 bases, with 26 bases separating them. The germline CDR1 and CDR2 sequences are SGHAT and FQNNGV. CDR3: CASNQGGEYGHGYNEQFF. The CDR3 bases are TGTGCCAGCAACCAGGGGGGGGAATATGGCCATGGGTACAATGAGCAGTTCTTC.

V gene TRBV9 combines with J gene TRBJ2-1; D uncertain. This CDR3 region has 13 residues. Trimming removed 0 bases from V and 13 bases from J, with 14 bases in between. Germline lookup yields CDR1 SGDLS and CDR2 YYNGEE. CDR3 region: CASSVVNSNLQFF. The CDR3 DNA is TGTGCCAGCAGCGTAGTGAACAGCAACCTCCAGTTCTTC.

V and J are TRBV5-1 and TRBJ2-7; 9 nucleotides agree with TRBD2. V was pared by 0 bases and J by 3 bases, with 4 bases of the junction left unmatched. Germline assignment: CDR1 SGHRS and CDR2 YFSETQ. The CDR3 is 15 amino acids. Written as DNA, the CDR3 is TGCGCCAGCAGCTTGGGACTAGCGGACGTCTACGAGCAGTACTTC. Residues: CASSLGLADVYEQYF.

This clonotype was recorded a few times. The V gene is TRBV5-5, the J gene TRBJ2-2, with a tentative D call TRBD1 (5 bases). The CDR3 loop spans 16 amino acids. V was pared by 2 bases and J by 0 bases, with 11 bases between. Germline loops: CDR1 SGHKS, CDR2 YYEKEE (reference sequence). The CDR3: CASSFLRAANTGELFF. The CDR3 DNA is TGTGCCAGCAGCTTTCTCAGGGCTGCGAACACCGGGGAGCTGTTTTTT.

This clonotype was found a few times. The chain couples TRBV7-2 to TRBJ1-2; tentatively, D is TRBD1 (6 bases). In germline, CDR1 is SGHTA, CDR2 FQGNSA. Trimming took off 3 bases at V and 2 bases at J, with 13 bases between the two ends. The length of the CDR3 is 15 residues. CDR3 DNA sequence: TGTGCCAGCAGCTTTTGGGGGGCGGCGAACTATGGCTACACCTTC. Translating gives CASSFWGAANYGYTF.

This clonotype was detected only a few times. The CDR3 DNA is TGCGCCAGCAGCTTAATCCCGGGAATCTCCTACAATGAGCAGTTCTTC. The encoded protein is CASSLIPGISYNEQFF. This chain uses TRBV5-1 with TRBJ2-1; maybe TRBD2 (5 bases). Germline loops: CDR1 SGHRS, CDR2 YFSETQ. This CDR3 comprises 16 residues. Trimming removed 2 bases from V and 0 bases from J, with 12 bases in between.

This clonotype has just one count. This chain connects TRBV19 to TRBJ1-2; D ambiguous. Germline assignment: CDR1 LNHDA and CDR2 SQIVND (reference sequence). CDR3 length: 14 amino acids. V was cut by 5 bases and J by 3 bases, with 13 bases left in between. CDR3 protein: CASSGLLGDYGYTF. The CDR3 DNA sequence: TGTGCCAGTAGTGGACTCCTTGGGGACTATGGCTACACCTTC.

The V call is TRBV7-2, the J call TRBJ2-1; D is uncertain. The CDR3 runs to 16 residues. With 3 bases removed from V and 4 bases from J, the gap between germline ends came to 16 bases. From germline, CDR1 is SGHTA and CDR2 FQGNSA. Written as DNA, the CDR3 is TGTGCCAGCAGCTTTACCGTCGCCCTGCAGTACAATGAGCAGTTCTTC. Protein product: CASSFTVALQYNEQFF.

A remark on this clonotype: This may stem from a read error, because a much larger clone lies one nucleotide away. The CDR3 nucleotides are TGTGCCAGCAGCCCCCCGGGGGGCCGGTGGAACACCGGGGAGCTGTTTTTT. Protein: CASSPPGGRWNTGELFF. This chain connects TRBV7-8 to TRBJ2-2, with D possibly TRBD2 on 7 matching bases. Trimming pared 5 bases from V and 1 base from J, leaving 17 bases between. Per the germline V gene, CDR1 is SGHVS and CDR2 is FQNEAQ. CDR3 length equals 17 residues.

The chain uses TRBV7-2 and TRBJ1-3; no firm D call. V lost 4 bases and J 0 bases, leaving 10 bases between the germline ends. Germline V gene lookup returns CDR1 SGHTA and CDR2 FQGNSA. CDR3 length: 15 residues. CDR3 bases: TGTGCCAGCAGCTCCCAAGTTGGCTCTGGAAACACCATATATTTT. It is translated as CASSSQVGSGNTIYF.

This clonotype was seen only a few times. This sequence joins TRBV11-3 and TRBJ2-4, with D possibly matching TRBD1 (5 bases). Trimming stripped 5 bases from V and 0 bases from J, with 11 bases between. Germline CDR1 SGHNT, CDR2 YENEEA. CDR3 size: 15 residues. CDR3 sequence reads: CASSPSRVAKNIQYF. CDR3 DNA: TGTGCCAGCAGCCCCAGCAGGGTAGCCAAAAACATTCAGTACTTC.

The chain combines TRBV7-2 with TRBJ2-5, with a tentative D call TRBD2 (5 bases). V was trimmed by 5 bases and J by 1 base, leaving 11 bases between them. The CDR3 length is 14 residues. Germline CDR1 SGHTA, CDR2 FQGNSA. DNA for the CDR3: TGTGCCAGCAGCCCACAGAGGGTCCAAGAGACCCAGTACTTC. Protein product: CASSPQRVQETQYF.

This chain connects TRBV12-3 or TRBV12-4 to TRBJ2-1; no definite D call. With 4 bases removed from V and 3 bases from J, the gap between germline ends came to 13 bases. The CDR3 is 15 residues long. In nucleotides, the CDR3 is TGTGCCAGCAGTTGGCAGGACGGTTTCTACAATGAGCAGTTCTTC. It is translated as CASSWQDGFYNEQFF.

V is TRBV24-1 and J is TRBJ2-1; 9 positions agree with TRBD2. Germline CDR1 and CDR2: KGHDR and SFDVKD. J gave up 6 bases and V 3 bases, and 11 bases lay outside the gene matches. The CDR3 runs to 17 residues. This CDR3 is CATSDPRSSGRPNEQFF. The CDR3, as DNA: TGTGCCACCAGTGATCCCCGGTCCAGCGGGAGGCCCAATGAGCAGTTCTTC.

The chain recombines TRBV4-2 with TRBJ2-1; no firm D call. CDR3 length: 14 amino acids. V was cut by 4 bases and J by 8 bases, with 15 bases left in between. Germline CDR1 reads LGHNA; CDR2 reads YNFKEQ. Here the CDR3 reads CASSPKLGLDEQFF. The CDR3 DNA reads TGTGCCAGCAGCCCTAAGTTAGGGTTGGATGAGCAGTTCTTC.

In this sample, this clonotype turned up many times. V usage is TRBV3-1 and J usage is TRBJ2-1; unclear D gene. V was clipped by 4 bases and J by 8 bases, with 12 bases between them. The CDR3 consists of 13 residues. Germline V lookup: CDR1 LGHDT, CDR2 YNNKEL (reference sequence). CDR3 residues: CASSLRTRHEQFF. CDR3 nucleotide sequence: TGTGCCAGCAGCCTTCGGACCAGACATGAGCAGTTCTTC.

This chain connects TRBV3-1 to TRBJ1-1, with D unclear. Deletions cut 1 base from V and 1 base from J, with 10 bases between. Germline V gene lookup returns CDR1 LGHDT and CDR2 YNNKEL (reference sequence). CDR3 length: 15 amino acids. CDR3 sequence (DNA): TGTGCCAGCAGCCAAGTTGTCAGTTGGAACACTGAAGCTTTCTTT. Translated: CASSQVVSWNTEAFF.

V is TRBV7-9 and J is TRBJ2-1; TRBD1 matches at 8 bases. CDR3 length equals 14 residues. Germline lookup yields CDR1 SEHNR and CDR2 FQNEAQ (reference sequence). Trimming took 5 bases from V and 6 from J; bases not matched to a gene: 6. CDR3 sequence: CASSPPDRVNEQFF. Written as DNA, the CDR3 is TGTGCCAGCAGCCCTCCGGACAGGGTCAATGAGCAGTTCTTC. The full variable domain, completed using reference TRBV7-9 and TRBJ2-1, is DTGVSQNPRHKITKRGQNVTFRCDPISEHNRLYWYRQTLGQGPEFLTYFQNEAQLEKSRLLSDRFSAERPKGSFSTLEIQRTEQGDSAMYLCASSPPDRVNEQFFGPGTRLTVL.

The chain employs TRBV5-1 and TRBJ2-1; D uncertain. The germline CDR1 and CDR2 sequences are SGHRS and YFSETQ. This CDR3 contains 14 residues. Trimming stripped 1 base from V and 5 bases from J, with 10 bases between. The CDR3, as DNA: TGCGCCAGCAGCTTGCTGGGTTTAGACAATGAGCAGTTCTTC. Its translation: CASSLLGLDNEQFF.